This T cell receptor beta chain originates from a study of long-term antiretroviral therapy in people with HIV. Sequencing relied on immunoSEQ assay v3.0, run at survey level. Sequenced by immunoSEQ multiplex PCR; TCRdb stores in-frame clones only, minus some. Here the sample spans 25,000 to 35,000 clones, approximately 90% being singletons. Sequencing was performed on unsorted PBMCs, taken 1.8 years after starting antiretroviral therapy. The receptor was isolated from a woman aged 18 to 35 with HIV.

The CDR3 DNA reads TGTGCCAGCAGCTTAGAATCCGGGGGGCGGAATGAGCAGTTCTTC. Translated, it gives CASSLESGGRNEQFF. The chain employs TRBV7-2 and TRBJ2-1; tentative D call: TRBD2 (7 bases). Looked up from germline, CDR1 is SGHTA and CDR2 is FQGNSA. The CDR3 loop spans 15 amino acids. V lost 1 base and J 7 bases, leaving 14 bases between the germline ends.